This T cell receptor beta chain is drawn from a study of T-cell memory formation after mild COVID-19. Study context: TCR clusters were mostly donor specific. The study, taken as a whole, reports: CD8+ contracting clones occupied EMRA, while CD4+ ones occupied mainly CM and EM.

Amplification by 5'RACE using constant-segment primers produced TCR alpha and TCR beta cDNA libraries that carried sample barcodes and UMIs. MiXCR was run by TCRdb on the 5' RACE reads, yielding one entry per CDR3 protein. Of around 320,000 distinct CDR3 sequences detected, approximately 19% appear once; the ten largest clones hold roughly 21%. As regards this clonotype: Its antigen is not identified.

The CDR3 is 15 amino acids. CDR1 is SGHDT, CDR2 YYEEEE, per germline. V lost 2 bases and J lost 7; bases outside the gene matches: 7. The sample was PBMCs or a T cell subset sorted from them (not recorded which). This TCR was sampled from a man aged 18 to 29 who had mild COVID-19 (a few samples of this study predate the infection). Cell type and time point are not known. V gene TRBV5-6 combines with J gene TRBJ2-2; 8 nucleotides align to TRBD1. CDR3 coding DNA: TGTGCCAGCAGCTTAATTCAGGGGGCGAACGGGGAGCTGTTTTTT. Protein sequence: CASSLIQGANGELFF.